These T cell receptor beta chains were read from a single sample in a study of T cells in Graves' hyperthyroidism and ophthalmopathy. TCRdb ran MiXCR on the multiplex PCR reads and lists one entry per CDR3 protein. The top ten clones hold around 3.5% of a sample with roughly 640,000 distinct CDR3 sequences, about a sixth of them seen once. The sample was blood. These receptors were taken from a woman aged 40-49 years with Graves' ophthalmopathy. The CDR3 runs from the conserved cysteine through the conserved F or W. The D gene is left open where the match is weak. Size tells how often a clone was seen (once, few, many) or the class of an expanded clone, and some rows leave it out.

TRBV2	-	TRBJ1-5	many	TGTGCCAGCGTAGGAGGGACGAGCAATCAGCCCCAGCATTTT	CASVGGTSNQPQHF
TRBV5-6	-	TRBJ1-1	-	TGTGCCAGCAGATTAAGGGACGGACGGGCTGAAGCTTTCTTT	CASRLRDGRAEAFF
TRBV28	-	TRBJ2-7	many	TGTGCCAGCAGTTTATCCCTTGGCGAGCAGTACTTC	CASSLSLGEQYF
TRBV5-5	TRBD2	TRBJ2-3	-	TGTGCCAGCAGCTTCCGGCTAGCGGGACCCCAATACACAGATACGCAGTATTTT	CASSFRLAGPQYTDTQYF
TRBV5-1	-	TRBJ2-5	-	TGCGCCAGCAGCTTGACCGGGCAGGGACAAGAGACCCAGTACTTC	CASSLTGQGQETQYF
TRBV20-1	TRBD1	TRBJ2-1	many	TGCAGTGCCTTACCGGGACAGGGAGCATACAATGAGCAGTTCTTC	CSALPGQGAYNEQFF
TRBV10-3	TRBD2	TRBJ2-3	-	TGTGCCATCAGTGACCTAGCGGGGGGGCCTTTGACAGATACGCAGTATTTT	CAISDLAGGPLTDTQYF
TRBV20-1	-	TRBJ2-7	many	TGCAGTGCTAGAGATACAGGGATCAACTCCTACGAGCAGTACTTC	CSARDTGINSYEQYF
TRBV19	TRBD1	TRBJ1-2	few	TGTGCCAGTAGTAGACAACTCGGGACAGGGGAGGACTATGGCTACACCTTC	CASSRQLGTGEDYGYTF
TRBV3-1	-	TRBJ2-1	-	TGTGCCAGCAGCCTAGAGCACATGGCAGTAGATGAGCAGTTCTTC	CASSLEHMAVDEQFF
TRBV2	-	TRBJ1-1	-	TGTGCCAGTCACAGGGAAATGGTCTTGAACACTGAAGCTTTCTTT	CASHREMVLNTEAFF
TRBV28	-	TRBJ1-3	-	TGTGCCAGCAGAGAAGCCGGGACACATTCTGGAAACACCATATATTTT	CASREAGTHSGNTIYF
TRBV11-2	TRBD2	TRBJ2-2	-	TGTGCCAGCAGCCCGCCGCTAGCGGAGGGGAACACCGGGGAGCTGTTTTTT	CASSPPLAEGNTGELFF
TRBV11-2	-	TRBJ2-7	few	TGTGCCAGCAGCGTACAGGGTTCCGAGCAGTACTTC	CASSVQGSEQYF
TRBV4-1	-	TRBJ1-4	-	TGCGCCAGCAGCCCCATGGGAACCAATGAAAAACTGTTTTTT	CASSPMGTNEKLFF
TRBV3-1	-	TRBJ2-1	few	TGTGCCAGCTCTGGGACTGCATACAATGAGCAGTTCTTC	CASSGTAYNEQFF
TRBV7-2	-	TRBJ2-7	-	TGTGCCAGCTCGAGGCAGTTCGAGCAGTACTTC	CASSRQFEQYF
TRBV10-3	-	TRBJ2-2	few	TGTGCCATCAGTCGGGACGGCAGCCCGGGGGAGCTGTTTTTT	CAISRDGSPGELFF
TRBV3-1	-	TRBJ2-5	-	TGTGCCAGCAGCCAAGTCTTCCGGACAGAAAAAGAGACCCAGTACTTC	CASSQVFRTEKETQYF
TRBV11-3	TRBD1	TRBJ2-5	-	TGTGCCAGCAGCCGGGGACAGGGGCGACAAGAGACCCAGTACTTC	CASSRGQGRQETQYF
TRBV29-1	-	TRBJ2-1	-	TGCAGCGTTCAGTCCGATGAGCAGTTCTTC	CSVQSDEQFF
TRBV11-2	-	TRBJ1-5	once	TGTGCCAGCAACCGAATCCGGGACACTGATCGGCCCCAGCATTTT	CASNRIRDTDRPQHF
TRBV5-1	-	TRBJ1-1	many	TGCGCCAGCAGCTTTCAGGGAGAGAACACTGAAGCTTTCTTT	CASSFQGENTEAFF
TRBV28	TRBD1	TRBJ2-7	many	TGTGCCAGCAGTTTACTAGGGACAGCCATAACCTACGAGCAGTACTTC	CASSLLGTAITYEQYF
TRBV11-2	-	TRBJ2-5	many	TGTGCCAGCAGCTTAAGGCCGGGTGGAGAGACCCAGTACTTC	CASSLRPGGETQYF
TRBV6-1	TRBD1	TRBJ1-6	many	TGTGCCAGCAGACACAGGGGGACGGATAATTCACCCCTCCACTTT	CASRHRGTDNSPLHF
TRBV28	-	TRBJ2-7	-	TGTGCCACCAAGACACACCATTCGTCCTACGAGCAGTACTTC	CATKTHHSSYEQYF
TRBV10-3	-	TRBJ2-4	-	TGTGCCATCAGTGACACCCCCACCCAGGCATCCTCCGTCTTGGGCATTCAGTACTTC	CAISDTPTQASSVLGIQYF
TRBV6-1	-	TRBJ1-5	many	TGTGCCATCGAAAAGGGCAGGCCGGCCCTACCTCAGCCCCAGCATTTT	CAIEKGRPALPQPQHF
TRBV12-3/TRBV12-4	TRBD1	TRBJ1-5	many	TGTGCCAGCAGTTTAGCCACAGGGGGCAATCAGCCCCAGCATTTT	CASSLATGGNQPQHF
TRBV6-5	TRBD1	TRBJ1-6	-	TGTGCCAGCAGTTACACCGGGACAGCACATTCACCCCTCCACTTT	CASSYTGTAHSPLHF
TRBV20-1	-	TRBJ2-1	many	TGCAGTGCTAGAACGCTCAAATCAGGCAATGAGCAGTTCTTC	CSARTLKSGNEQFF